Listed below are T cell receptor beta chains from one sample, sequenced in a study of graft-versus-host responses after intestinal transplantation. The repertoire was sequenced with immunoSEQ multiplex PCR; TCRdb's copy has only in-frame clones and lacks some. The sample lists roughly 100,000 clones, under 95% occurring once. These receptors have no identified antigens. The sample consisted of unstimulated CD8+ T cells sorted from spleen or lymph node cells, taken before intestinal transplant. The receptors derive from a human donor who received an intestinal transplant. Each CDR3 is given with its conserved first and last residue. The D gene is left open where the match is weak. A row's size may be missing; if present it is once, few, many or a size class.

>TRBD1|TRBV6-5|NA|TRBJ2-1
TGTGCCAGCAGTTACAGTTGGACAGGGACTTGGCCTGAGCAGTTCTTC
CASSYSWTGTWPEQFF
>NA|TRBV6-1|NA|TRBJ2-7
TGTGCCAGCAGTGAAGATAACAGGCAAGACGAGCAGTACTTC
CASSEDNRQDEQYF
>NA|TRBV4-1|NA|TRBJ1-1
TGCGCCAGCAGCCAAGGTCCCCAGGTAGATACTGAAGCTTTCTTT
CASSQGPQVDTEAFF
>NA|TRBV19|NA|TRBJ1-5
TGTGCCAGTAGTCCCTTCGGGACGGAAGACAATCAGCCCCAGCATTTT
CASSPFGTEDNQPQHF
>TRBD1|TRBV4-1|once|TRBJ1-1
TGCGCCAGCACCGACCTTTGGGGACAGGTCTTCACTGAAGCTTTCTTT
CASTDLWGQVFTEAFF
>NA|TRBV29-1|NA|TRBJ2-1
TGCAGCGTTATTAGAACTGGAGAGCAGTTCTTC
CSVIRTGEQFF
>TRBD1|TRBV5-1|NA|TRBJ1-6
TGCGCCAGCAGCTTGGGGACAGGGGCTTCACCCCTCCACTTT
CASSLGTGASPLHF
>NA|TRBV5-6|NA|TRBJ2-5
TGTGCCAGCAGCTTGTCTCGGGCCAGCCAAGAGACCCAGTACTTC
CASSLSRASQETQYF
>TRBD2|TRBV5-5|NA|TRBJ2-7
TGTGCCAGCAGCTATGGACAGTCTAGCGGGGGCGAGCAGTACTTC
CASSYGQSSGGEQYF
>TRBD1|TRBV7-9|NA|TRBJ1-4
TGTGCCAGCAGCAAAGAGACAGGGGCGGCTGAAAAACTGTTTTTT
CASSKETGAAEKLFF
>NA|TRBV7-6|NA|TRBJ2-7
TGTGCCAGCAGCTTAGGGACAGCCACCCGTTCCTACGAGCAGTACTTC
CASSLGTATRSYEQYF
>TRBD2|TRBV2|once|TRBJ2-5
TGTGCCAGCAGTGAATCTAGCCGGGGGGTATCGTGGGAGACCCAGTACTTC
CASSESSRGVSWETQYF
>NA|TRBV27|NA|TRBJ2-2
TGTGCCAGCCAGGTCTCGTACACCGGGGAGCTGTTTTTT
CASQVSYTGELFF
>NA|TRBV2|NA|TRBJ2-3
TGTGCCAGCAGGAGGGCCCTTAGCACAGATACGCAGTATTTT
CASRRALSTDTQYF
>NA|TRBV27|NA|TRBJ1-5
TGTGCCAGCAGTTTAGTAAAGGATCAGCCCCAGCATTTT
CASSLVKDQPQHF
>NA|TRBV9|NA|TRBJ1-5
TGTGCCAGCAGCGTAGGATGGGGGGTCCATCAGCCCCAGCATTTT
CASSVGWGVHQPQHF
>NA|TRBV7-6|NA|TRBJ2-3
TGTGCCAGCAGCTTCACGGGGGCTAGCACAGATACGCAGTATTTT
CASSFTGASTDTQYF
>TRBD1|TRBV5-4|NA|TRBJ2-7
TGTGCCAGCAGCTTGACCTGCCGGGACAGGGTGCACTACGAGCAGTACTTC
CASSLTCRDRVHYEQYF
>NA|TRBV6-1|NA|TRBJ1-4
TGTGCCAGCAGTGAAGACATCCCTAATGAAAAACTGTTTTTT
CASSEDIPNEKLFF
>NA|TRBV30|once|TRBJ2-1
TGTGCCTGGACAGGGGAAAATGAGCAGTTCTTC
CAWTGENEQFF
>NA|TRBV4-1|once|TRBJ2-3
TGCGCCAGCAGCCCAGCGGCCCGTTCTAGCACAGATACGCAGTATTTT
CASSPAARSSTDTQYF
>NA|TRBV7-6|NA|TRBJ1-5
TGTGCCAGCAGCTTAGGGGAGGGCCACAATCAGCCCCAGCATTTT
CASSLGEGHNQPQHF
>NA|TRBV27|NA|TRBJ2-3
TGTGCCAGCAGTTTAACGATGACGGATACGCAGTATTTT
CASSLTMTDTQYF
>TRBD1|TRBV9|NA|TRBJ1-4
TGTGCCAGCAGCGAGGGACAGGCAACTAATGAAAAACTGTTTTTT
CASSEGQATNEKLFF